This T cell receptor beta chain was identified during a study of shared clonotypes between healthy human individuals. Each PCR replicate run on unsorted PBMC took in 250 to 350 ng DNA, around 30,000 T cell genomes. Some clones are missing from TCRdb's copy, which holds only in-frame ones; the method was immunoSEQ multiplex PCR. Among approximately 460,000 clones listed, around 77% were seen once. There are 11 residues in the CDR3. Germline V gene sequence: CDR1 SSHAT, CDR2 FNYEAQ (reference sequence). Of note for this clone: Sequence at one end of the junction differs from germline and may be a read error.

This receptor was identified in a woman between 40 and 50 years old in good health. Some clones in this sample may be carry-over from other donors' samples. The chain recombines TRBV7-7 with TRBJ2-5, with no clear D. The sequenced material came from PBMCs. The CDR3 here is CASSRGETQYF. The DNA for the CDR3 is TGTGCTAGCAGCCGCGGCGAGACCCAGTACTTC.